These 12 T cell receptor beta chains came from one sample sequenced in a study of cytomegalovirus exposure and HLA in healthy donors. With 60 Vbeta and 13 Jbeta primers, the PCR was carried out. Assay used: immunoSEQ multiplex PCR; TCRdb lists only in-frame clones, some missing. This table holds 75,000 to 90,000 clones. The sample consisted of PBMCs. These receptors were obtained from a woman in her sixties in good health and CMV-seronegative.

The chain is built from TRBV7-8 and TRBJ2-1; 9 nucleotides line up with TRBD2. V lost 2 bases and J lost 4; bases outside the gene matches: 6. This CDR3 spans 16 amino acids. The germline CDR1 and CDR2 sequences are SGHVS and FQNEAQ. The CDR3 spells CASSLPAGGGYNEQFF. CDR3 DNA: TGTGCCAGCAGCTTACCGGCGGGGGGGGGTTACAATGAGCAGTTCTTC. The full variable domain, in which reference TRBV7-8 and TRBJ2-1 provide the parts outside the CDR3, is GAGVSQSPRYKVAKRGQDVALRCDPISGHVSLFWYQQALGQGPEFLTYFQNEAQLDKSGLPSDRFFAERPEGSVSTLKIQRTQQEDSAVYLCASSLPAGGGYNEQFFGPGTRLTVL.

This chain links TRBV2 with TRBJ2-5, with D possibly TRBD1 on 5 matching bases. V lost 7 bases, J lost 5 bases, and 14 bases lay in between. Germline CDR1 and CDR2: SNHLY and FYNNEI. The CDR3 contains 13 residues. CDR3: CASIVLQDETQYF. The CDR3 DNA reads as TGTGCCAGCATAGTTTTACAGGATGAGACCCAGTACTTC.

This chain uses TRBV19 with TRBJ2-5, with TRBD2 identical over 10 bases. V was pared by 7 bases and J by 5 bases, with 13 bases of the junction left unmatched. This CDR3 contains 16 residues. Germline V gene data show CDR1 as LNHDA and CDR2 as SQIVND (reference sequence). Here the CDR3 DNA reads TGTGCCAGTATGGCGGGTACTAGCGGGATTGGGGAGACCCAGTACTTC. Residues: CASMAGTSGIGETQYF. Based on the CDR3 plus reference TRBV19 and TRBJ2-5, the full variable domain is DGGITQSPKYLFRKEGQNVTLSCEQNLNHDAMYWYRQDPGQGLRLIYYSQIVNDFQKGDIAEGYSVSREKKESFPLTVTSAQKNPTAFYLCASMAGTSGIGETQYFGPGTRLLVL.

Points on this clone: An end of the junction differs from the germline gene, which may be a read error. The J gene is TRBJ2-7, the V gene TRBV14; 11 bases are shared with TRBD1. The CDR3 spans 15 residues. Per the germline V gene, CDR1 is SGHDN and CDR2 is FVKESK. CDR3 DNA sequence: TGTGCCAGCAGCCGCCGGACAGGGGGCTCCCACGAGCAGTACTTC. Its protein is CASSRRTGGSHEQYF.

This sequence joins TRBV6-5 and TRBJ1-2, with TRBD1 identical over 10 bases. The CDR3 has 15 amino acids. Germline V gene data show CDR1 as MNHEY and CDR2 as SVGAGI. V shed 5 bases, J shed 6 bases, and the junction held 9 bases outside the gene matches. The CDR3: CASSAGQGIMNGYTF. The CDR3 nucleotides read TGTGCCAGCAGTGCGGGACAGGGGATTATGAATGGCTACACCTTC.

The CDR3 coding sequence is TGCGCCAGCAGCTATTCTAGAATCGGTCGGGAGGGTGGTTACGAGCAGTACTTC. Encoded protein: CASSYSRIGREGGYEQYF. The rearrangement uses TRBV4-3 and TRBJ2-5; 8 bases line up with TRBD2. The closer fit of TRBJ2-7 to the DNA end suggests the J call may be wrong. The CDR3 has 18 amino acids. Looked up from germline, CDR1 is LGHNA and CDR2 is YSLEER.

As regards this clone: The same CDR3 is also encoded by other DNA sequences in this sample. The rearrangement joins TRBV6-1 to TRBJ1-5, with D maybe TRBD1 (6 bases). The CDR3 totals 14 residues. In germline, CDR1 is MNHNS, CDR2 SASEGT. V was trimmed by 7 bases and J by 0 bases, leaving 10 bases between them. CDR3 in amino acids: CASNPTGSNQPQHF. The CDR3 DNA sequence: TGTGCCAGCAACCCGACAGGTAGCAATCAGCCCCAGCATTTT.

The J gene is TRBJ2-4, the V gene TRBV7-9; the D gene is possibly TRBD2 (5 bases). Germline V CDR1 and CDR2: SEHNR, FQNEAQ (reference sequence). The CDR3 is 18 residues long. V was pared by 5 bases and J by 0 bases, with 20 bases between. CDR3 DNA sequence: TGTGCCAGCAGCCCCCCCCTTACGTTCGGGGTAGCCAAAAACATTCAGTACTTC. Protein sequence: CASSPPLTFGVAKNIQYF.

This chain uses TRBV9 with TRBJ1-5; 8 positions agree with TRBD1. J gave up 2 bases and V 8 bases, and 21 bases lay outside the gene matches. The CDR3 is made up of 19 amino acids. Germline V gene data show CDR1 as SGDLS and CDR2 as YYNGEE. The CDR3 DNA reads TGTGCCAGGGAACAGGACCGACAGGGGACCCTTATGGGCAATCAGCCCCAGCATTTT. As protein: CAREQDRQGTLMGNQPQHF.

The CDR3 DNA reads as TGTGCCAGCAGTTACTTCGGACAGGATAACACCGGGGAGCTGTTTTTT. This gives the protein CASSYFGQDNTGELFF. The V and J genes are TRBV6-6 and TRBJ2-2; 7 positions match TRBD1. J lost 2 bases, V lost 1 base, and 4 bases had no gene match. Germline V gene sequence: CDR1 MNHNY, CDR2 SVGAGI (reference sequence). This CDR3 region has 16 residues.

This sequence joins TRBV9 and TRBJ2-1, with TRBD1 matching 9 bases. With 4 bases clipped from V and 4 bases from J, the junction kept 6 bases outside the gene matches. The CDR3 covers 15 residues. Germline loops: CDR1 SGDLS, CDR2 YYNGEE. The CDR3 DNA follows: TGTGCCAGCAGCCAGACCGGGACAGGGTACAATGAGCAGTTCTTC. It is translated as CASSQTGTGYNEQFF.

The J gene is TRBJ1-2, the V gene TRBV19; weak D call: TRBD1 (5 bases). The CDR3 extends over 13 amino acids. Trimming removed 6 bases from V and 4 bases from J, with 12 bases in between. Germline CDR1 LNHDA, CDR2 SQIVND (reference sequence). The CDR3 nucleotides read TGTGCCAGTAGCACCACAGGTGGCTATGGCTACACCTTC. Encoded protein: CASSTTGGYGYTF.